Following are 26 T cell receptor beta chains from one sample sequenced in a study of T cell responses to AZD1222 COVID-19 vaccine. Libraries were prepared by immunoSEQ multiplex PCR; TCRdb keeps only in-frame clonotypes and omits some of them. Here the sample spans 140,000 or so clones, about 90% being singletons. The sample here was peripheral blood, taken on day 0 of AZD1222 vaccination. Receptor source: an adult in good health.

V gene TRBV30 combines with J gene TRBJ1-1; D remains ambiguous. Deletions cut 6 bases from V and 1 base from J, with 12 bases between. This CDR3 comprises 13 residues. CDR1 GTSNPN and CDR2 SVGIG come from the germline V gene (reference sequence). CDR3 sequence: CACLSRENTEAFF. Here the CDR3 DNA reads TGTGCCTGCCTTTCCCGGGAGAACACTGAAGCTTTCTTT.

This clone was seen once. The J gene is TRBJ1-1, the V gene TRBV6-5; the D is unclear. Looked up from germline, CDR1 is MNHEY and CDR2 is SVGAGI. The CDR3 is made up of 13 amino acids. V gave up 5 bases and J gave up 1 base, with 8 bases separating them. The CDR3 sequence is CASSIQRNTEAFF. The CDR3 coding sequence is TGTGCCAGCAGTATTCAGAGGAACACTGAAGCTTTCTTT.

V gene TRBV6-2 or TRBV6-3 combines with J gene TRBJ2-1, with TRBD2 matching 9 bases. Germline V gene lookup returns CDR1 MNHEY and CDR2 SVGEGT. CDR3 length: 16 amino acids. J was trimmed by 4 bases and V by 2 bases; bases with no gene match: 6. CDR3 residues: CASSYNSGGFYNEQFF. The CDR3 nucleotides are TGTGCCAGCAGTTACAATAGCGGGGGTTTTTACAATGAGCAGTTCTTC.

This clone was seen once. The chain combines TRBV6-5 with TRBJ1-3; D remains ambiguous. CDR3 length: 14 residues. Looked up from germline, CDR1 is MNHEY and CDR2 is SVGAGI. The V and J ends lost 0 bases and 0 bases respectively, with 3 bases between them. In DNA form, the CDR3 reads TGTGCCAGCAGTTACTCGGCCTCTGGAAACACCATATATTTT. This translates into CASSYSASGNTIYF.

The chain employs TRBV5-6 and TRBJ1-3, with a tentative D call TRBD1 (6 bases). The germline gives CDR1 SGHDT, CDR2 YYEEEE. The CDR3 totals 14 residues. V was pared by 2 bases and J by 4 bases, with 10 bases between. The CDR3 DNA is TGTGCCAGCAGCTTACAGGGTTCAGGAAACACCATATATTTT. Translated: CASSLQGSGNTIYF.

J is TRBJ2-5 and V is TRBV11-3; the D is unclear. V lost 1 base and J 0 bases, leaving 9 bases between the germline ends. CDR3 length: 15 residues. Germline-derived CDR1 and CDR2 are SGHNT and YENEEA. The CDR3 is CASSLAVKDQETQYF. CDR3 coding DNA: TGTGCCAGCAGCTTAGCAGTTAAGGACCAAGAGACCCAGTACTTC.

The rearrangement uses TRBV12-3 or TRBV12-4 and TRBJ1-4; 10 bases fit TRBD1. V was clipped by 6 bases and J by 8 bases; unmatched bases: 3. The CDR3 covers 13 residues. The CDR3 is CASRGQGQEKLFF. CDR3 nucleotide sequence: TGTGCCAGCAGGGGACAGGGGCAAGAAAAACTGTTTTTT.

The chain carries TRBV11-3 and TRBJ1-1; 8 positions agree with TRBD1. The junction had 5 bases not matched to a gene; V was cut back by 5 bases and J by 6 bases. CDR3 size: 13 residues. Germline loops: CDR1 SGHNT, CDR2 YENEEA. CDR3 sequence (DNA): TGTGCCAGCAGCCTAGGACAGGGCGCTGAAGCTTTCTTT. It yields the protein CASSLGQGAEAFF.

The CDR3 sequence: CASSYSVTRGEQYF. DNA for the CDR3: TGTGCCAGCAGTTACTCAGTGACAAGAGGGGAGCAGTACTTC. The chain couples TRBV6-2 or TRBV6-3 to TRBJ2-7; D is possibly TRBD2 (5 bases). The germline CDR1 and CDR2 sequences are MNHEY and SVGEGT. This CDR3 is 14 amino acids long. The V end was cut by 0 bases, the J end by 7 bases, with 13 bases between.

The rearrangement joins TRBV19 to TRBJ2-7; TRBD1 matches at 11 bases. The germline CDR1 and CDR2 sequences are LNHDA and SQIVND (reference sequence). The J segment lost 5 bases and the V segment lost 2 bases, leaving 5 bases of the junction unmatched. CDR3 length equals 15 residues. The CDR3 coding sequence is TGTGCCAGTAGTATAAAGGGACAGGGGGTACACGAGCAGTACTTC. This codes for CASSIKGQGVHEQYF.

This clone was seen only once. The chain has TRBV5-1 and TRBJ2-1, with 7 positions matching TRBD1. V lost 3 bases and J lost 4; bases outside the gene matches: 7. The length of the CDR3 is 15 residues. The germline V gene has CDR1 SGHRS and CDR2 YFSETQ. Here the CDR3 reads CASSWQGVPYNEQFF. CDR3 bases: TGCGCCAGCAGCTGGCAGGGGGTTCCTTACAATGAGCAGTTCTTC.

The chain uses TRBV3-1 (or the pseudogene TRBV3-2) and TRBJ1-2; D perhaps matches TRBD1 (6 bases). Germline CDR1 is LGHDT and CDR2 is YNNKEL (reference sequence). This CDR3 spans 13 amino acids. Between the trimmed V and J ends, which lost 1 base and 12 bases, there was a span of 15 bases. CDR3 sequence: CASSQGGRGPHTF. The CDR3 region has the DNA TGTGCCAGCAGCCAAGGGGGCAGGGGTCCCCACACCTTC.

This clone was found once. The chain carries TRBV2 and TRBJ1-3; 7 positions match TRBD1. Germline CDR1 SNHLY, CDR2 FYNNEI. The CDR3 consists of 17 residues. The J segment lost 4 bases and the V segment lost 3 bases, leaving 12 bases of the junction unmatched. The CDR3 DNA reads as TGTGCCAGCAGTGAGCCCGTCGGGGGCAGGGGGGGAAACACCATATATTTT. Its protein is CASSEPVGGRGGNTIYF.

The CDR3: CAISESLGAHDEAFF. CDR3 nucleotide sequence: TGTGCCATCAGTGAGTCTTTGGGGGCGCATGATGAAGCTTTCTTT. V is TRBV10-3 and J is TRBJ1-1; TRBD1 is a possible D gene (6 bases). Germline loops: CDR1 ENHRY, CDR2 SYGVKD. The V gene lost 0 bases and the J gene lost 7 bases, with 15 bases spanning the gap. CDR3 length: 15 residues.

This clone has just one count. This chain joins TRBV19 and TRBJ2-7; a possible D gene is TRBD1 (6 bases). With 3 bases removed from V and 5 bases from J, the gap between germline ends came to 11 bases. The CDR3 runs 13 residues. Per the germline V gene, CDR1 is LNHDA and CDR2 is SQIVND (reference sequence). CDR3: CASSMWGPDEQYF. In DNA form, the CDR3 reads TGTGCCAGTAGTATGTGGGGGCCCGACGAGCAGTACTTC.

This chain joins TRBV18 and TRBJ2-7, with TRBD1 matching over 7 bases. Germline CDR1 is KGHSH and CDR2 is LQKENI. The ends lost 6 bases at V and 3 bases at J; junction bases unmatched: 8. The length of the CDR3 is 14 residues. CDR3 nucleotides: TGTGCCAGCTCCCCAGCCCCAGGGGGCTACGAGCAGTACTTC. It specifies CASSPAPGGYEQYF. The whole variable domain, remainder taken from reference TRBV18 and TRBJ2-7, is NAGVMQNPRHLVRRRGQEARLRCSPMKGHSHVYWYRQLPEEGLKFMVYLQKENIIDESGMPKERFSAEFPKEGPSILRIQQVVRGDSAAYFCASSPAPGGYEQYFGPGTRLTVT.

V and J are TRBV11-2 and TRBJ1-2, with TRBD1 identical over 9 bases. V lost 5 bases to trimming and J lost 7 bases; unmatched junction nucleotides: 14. Germline V lookup: CDR1 SGHAT, CDR2 FQNNGV. There are 16 residues in the CDR3. The CDR3 DNA sequence: TGTGCCAGCAGCCCAAGGGGACAGGGTGAGGTCGGTGGCTACACCTTC. This gives the protein CASSPRGQGEVGGYTF.

V and J are TRBV24-1 and TRBJ2-1; D gene ambiguous. Trimming took off 1 base at V and 4 bases at J, with 10 bases between the two ends. Per germline, CDR1 KGHDR and CDR2 SFDVKD. CDR3 length: 15 residues. The CDR3 is CATSDLNAGYNEQFF. Written as DNA, the CDR3 is TGTGCCACCAGTGATTTAAATGCCGGGTACAATGAGCAGTTCTTC.

This clone was seen more than once but under ten times. This chain connects TRBV19 to TRBJ1-1; D not resolved. Germline loops: CDR1 LNHDA, CDR2 SQIVND (reference sequence). This CDR3 contains 11 residues. The V end was cut by 5 bases, the J end by 3 bases, with 4 bases between. CDR3 residues: CASSGDTEAFF. DNA for the CDR3: TGTGCCAGTAGTGGGGACACTGAAGCTTTCTTT.

The V gene is TRBV2, the J gene TRBJ2-2; D might be TRBD2 (5 bases). Germline V gene lookup returns CDR1 SNHLY and CDR2 FYNNEI. This CDR3 comprises 12 residues. V was pared by 7 bases and J by 3 bases, with 6 bases between. CDR3 DNA sequence: TGTGCCAGCACCGGGGACACCGGGGAGCTGTTTTTT. Translation gives CASTGDTGELFF.

This rearrangement joins TRBV10-3 to TRBJ1-6; D remains unclear. The CDR3 contains 13 residues. Germline assignment: CDR1 ENHRY and CDR2 SYGVKD. V lost 4 bases to trimming and J lost 9 bases, with 10 bases between them. In DNA, the CDR3 is TGTGCCATCAGTGGGGCCGGGTCTTCACCCCTCCACTTT. Residues: CAISGAGSSPLHF.

J is TRBJ1-2 and V is TRBV5-5, with TRBD1 matching over 11 bases. J gave up 4 bases and V 4 bases, and 6 bases lay outside the gene matches. This CDR3 is 15 amino acids long. Per the germline V gene, CDR1 is SGHKS and CDR2 is YYEKEE (reference sequence). CDR3 DNA sequence: TGTGCCAGCAGCCGAGGACAGGGGGCAGGCTATGGCTACACCTTC. Amino acids: CASSRGQGAGYGYTF.

This CDR3 reads CASSVTGVQPQHF. DNA for the CDR3: TGTGCCAGCAGCGTGACAGGGGTGCAGCCCCAGCATTTT. This chain connects TRBV7-2 to TRBJ1-5; 8 nucleotides match TRBD1. The CDR3 is 13 amino acids. The V and J ends lost 5 bases and 7 bases, in that order; junction bases with no gene match: 4. Germline CDR1 and CDR2: SGHTA and FQGNSA.

The count of this clone is one. The chain combines TRBV20-1 with TRBJ2-2; tentatively, D is TRBD1 (6 bases). Germline V lookup: CDR1 DFQATT, CDR2 SNEGSKA (reference sequence). Trimming shortened V by 6 bases and J by 6 bases, and 8 bases separated the two germline ends. The CDR3 sequence is 11 residues long. CDR3 DNA sequence: TGCAGTGCCTACAGGGCCGGGGAGCTGTTTTTT. It translates to CSAYRAGELFF.

The rearrangement joins TRBV19 to TRBJ1-1; no clear D. The V and J ends lost 5 bases and 3 bases respectively, with 4 bases between them. Germline V CDR1 and CDR2: LNHDA, SQIVND (reference sequence). This CDR3 region has 11 residues. In nucleotides, the CDR3 is TGTGCCAGTAGTTTCGACACTGAAGCTTTCTTT. This sequence encodes CASSFDTEAFF.

V and J are TRBV10-3 and TRBJ1-1; TRBD1 aligns across 8 bases. Germline trimming cut 4 bases from V and 5 bases from J; bases unmatched to any gene: 6. The CDR3 length is 14 residues. In germline, CDR1 is ENHRY, CDR2 SYGVKD. CDR3 sequence (DNA): TGTGCCATCAGTGCCGACAGGGGCGGAACTGAAGCTTTCTTT. Amino acids: CAISADRGGTEAFF.